Listed below are T cell receptor beta chains from one sample, sequenced in a study of cytomegalovirus exposure and HLA in healthy donors. The table came from immunoSEQ multiplex PCR; TCRdb's copy has only in-frame clones and leaves some out. The data show around 160,000 clones, around 77% seen once. Sequenced input: PBMCs. These receptor sequences come from a woman aged 40 to 49 in good health and CMV-seronegative. The CDR3 runs from the conserved cysteine through the conserved F or W. The D gene is left open where the match is weak. For some rows the clone size is stated as once, few or many, or as a class when expanded; others skip it.

J gene,D gene,clone size,V gene,CDR3 protein,CDR3 DNA
TRBJ2-3,-,-,TRBV9,CASSLGGSGLFTDTQYF,TGTGCCAGCAGCCTAGGGGGTAGCGGACTTTTCACAGATACGCAGTATTTT
TRBJ2-2,-,few,TRBV6-1,CASRAIGGELFF,TGTGCCAGCAGAGCTATTGGCGGGGAGCTGTTTTTT
TRBJ2-3,-,-,TRBV2,CASSEWRTDTQYF,TGTGCCAGCAGTGAATGGAGGACAGATACGCAGTATTTT
TRBJ2-3,TRBD2,-,TRBV5-1,CASSTEAGDKDTQYF,TGCGCCAGCAGCACGGAAGCGGGAGATAAAGATACGCAGTATTTT
TRBJ2-7,-,-,TRBV4-2,CASSQDLWRSGISYEQYF,TGTGCCAGCAGCCAAGATCTATGGCGGAGCGGAATTTCCTACGAGCAGTACTTC
TRBJ2-2,TRBD2,-,TRBV2,CASSPFLAANTGELFF,TGTGCCAGCAGTCCTTTTCTAGCGGCCAACACCGGGGAGCTGTTTTTT
TRBJ1-2,TRBD1,-,TRBV29-1,CSVGTGGGYTF,TGCAGCGTTGGGACAGGGGGCGGCTACACCTTC
TRBJ2-1,TRBD1,-,TRBV7-9,CASSLGTGGMSYNEQFF,TGTGCCAGCAGCTTAGGGACAGGGGGCATGTCCTACAATGAGCAGTTCTTC
TRBJ1-1,TRBD1,many,TRBV4-1,CASSQDQTGGTEAFF,TGCGCCAGCAGCCAAGACCAGACAGGGGGCACTGAAGCTTTCTTT
TRBJ2-5,TRBD2,-,TRBV29-1,CSVEETGGEETQYF,TGCAGCGTTGAAGAGACTGGGGGGGAAGAGACCCAGTACTTC
TRBJ2-7,TRBD1,-,TRBV7-6,CASSLWAGTGGAGDSLDEQYF,TGTGCCAGCAGCCTCTGGGCCGGGACAGGGGGCGCGGGAGATTCCCTAGACGAGCAGTACTTC
TRBJ1-1,-,-,TRBV2,CASSEGTGYRAFF,TGTGCCAGCAGTGAAGGGACGGGGTACCGGGCTTTCTTT
TRBJ1-1,-,-,TRBV10-3,CAISVGGGRNTEAFF,TGTGCCATCAGTGTAGGCGGGGGGAGGAACACTGAAGCTTTCTTT
TRBJ2-1,TRBD2,-,TRBV25-1,CASSDRLAGDGYNEQFF,TGTGCCAGCAGTGACCGACTAGCGGGAGACGGCTACAATGAGCAGTTCTTC
TRBJ1-1,-,-,TRBV6-5,CASSSGQHSNTEAFF,TGTGCCAGCAGTTCCGGACAGCACTCGAACACTGAAGCTTTCTTT
TRBJ2-3,-,-,TRBV6-5,CASCRGGAGTDTQYF,TGTGCCAGCTGCCGGGGAGGCGCTGGGACAGATACGCAGTATTTT
TRBJ2-1,TRBD2,-,TRBV30,CAWKASGNNNEQFF,TGTGCCTGGAAGGCTAGCGGGAATAACAATGAGCAGTTCTTC
TRBJ2-7,TRBD2,once,TRBV28,CASSPLASYEQYF,TGTGCCAGCAGTCCACTAGCGTCTTACGAGCAGTACTTC
TRBJ2-7,-,-,TRBV19,CASRYFRTGQSSYEQYF,TGTGCCAGTAGATATTTTCGGACGGGACAAAGCTCCTACGAGCAGTACTTC
TRBJ2-7,-,-,TRBV7-2,CASSLWGGTSDFDYEQYF,TGTGCCAGCAGCTTATGGGGCGGGACCTCGGATTTTGATTACGAGCAGTACTTC
TRBJ1-5,-,-,TRBV11-2,CASSSTSGLGNQPQHF,TGTGCCAGCAGTTCAACCTCAGGGCTTGGCAATCAGCCCCAGCATTTT
TRBJ2-7,-,-,TRBV5-1,CASRQQGIGSYEQYF,TGCGCCAGCAGGCAGCAGGGTATAGGGTCCTACGAGCAGTACTTC
TRBJ2-2,-,-,TRBV28,CASSGQALNTGELFF,TGTGCCAGCAGTGGTCAGGCCCTAAACACCGGGGAGCTGTTTTTT
TRBJ1-2,-,-,TRBV6-5,CASRGTGDYGYTF,TGTGCCAGCAGGGGGACGGGAGACTATGGCTACACCTTC
TRBJ1-2,-,once,TRBV6-5,CASSYDNRVRFGYTF,TGTGCCAGCAGTTACGATAACAGGGTACGGTTCGGCTACACCTTC
TRBJ2-1,-,-,TRBV5-1,CASSLGQINNEQFF,TGCGCCAGCAGCTTGGGACAGATTAACAATGAGCAGTTCTTC
TRBJ1-3,TRBD1,-,TRBV18,CASSPWDSSSGNTIYF,TGTGCCAGCTCACCTTGGGACAGCAGCTCTGGAAACACCATATATTTT
TRBJ1-2,TRBD1,few,TRBV25-1,CASSSTGTAGYTF,TGTGCCAGCAGTTCAACCGGGACAGCTGGCTACACCTTC
TRBJ2-7,-,-,TRBV6-1,CASSGTLYEQYF,TGTGCCAGCAGTGGGACACTATACGAGCAGTACTTC
TRBJ2-6,-,-,TRBV11-3,CASSLDLSGANVLTF,TGTGCCAGCAGCTTAGATCTATCTGGGGCCAACGTCCTGACTTTC
TRBJ2-2,-,-,TRBV28,CASTQSAGSRAGELFF,TGTGCCAGCACCCAAAGTGCGGGATCAAGGGCCGGGGAGCTGTTTTTT
TRBJ1-1,-,-,TRBV30,CAWSFFFPRGANTEAFF,TGTGCCTGGAGTTTTTTCTTCCCCCGGGGGGCGAACACTGAAGCTTTCTTT
TRBJ1-3,-,once,TRBV9,CASSPGGLTSSGNTIYF,TGTGCCAGCAGCCCCGGGGGGCTTACGAGCTCTGGAAACACCATATATTTT
TRBJ1-5,-,once,TRBV7-8,CASSLVGGGNQPQHF,TGTGCCAGCAGCTTAGTTGGCGGCGGAAATCAGCCCCAGCATTTT
TRBJ2-7,TRBD1,-,TRBV30,CAWSPSRGTGSGYEQYF,TGTGCCTGGAGCCCTTCCCGGGGGACAGGGAGTGGCTACGAGCAGTACTTC
TRBJ2-5,-,-,TRBV29-1,CSVEDRDIQETQYF,TGCAGCGTTGAAGATCGGGACATACAAGAGACCCAGTACTTC
TRBJ2-7,-,-,TRBV7-2,CASSLELTASYEQYF,TGTGCCAGCAGCTTAGAGTTAACAGCCTCCTACGAGCAGTACTTC
TRBJ2-7,-,-,TRBV28,CASRQDNYEQYF,TGTGCCAGCCGACAGGACAATTACGAGCAGTACTTC
TRBJ2-2,TRBD2,-,TRBV5-1,CASSLLGLGFVGELFF,TGCGCCAGCAGCTTGTTGGGACTAGGTTTTGTCGGGGAGCTGTTTTTT
TRBJ1-2,-,-,TRBV9,CASSVGEGLYGYTF,TGTGCCAGCAGCGTAGGAGAGGGCCTCTATGGCTACACCTTC
TRBJ2-3,TRBD2,-,TRBV25-1,CASSGRAGGTDTQYF,TGTGCCAGCAGTGGTCGGGCGGGGGGCACAGATACGCAGTATTTT
TRBJ2-5,TRBD1,-,TRBV2,CATRGGTGSQETQYF,TGTGCCACCCGAGGAGGGACAGGGTCACAAGAGACCCAGTACTTC
TRBJ1-1,TRBD1,-,TRBV28,CASSLLGQGARAEAFF,TGTGCCAGCAGTTTGCTGGGACAGGGGGCTCGGGCTGAAGCTTTCTTT
TRBJ1-1,-,-,TRBV14,CASSRMERTEAFF,TGTGCCAGCAGCCGGATGGAGAGGACTGAAGCTTTCTTT
TRBJ2-5,TRBD1,-,TRBV5-1,CASSQDRVETQYF,TGCGCCAGCAGCCAGGACAGGGTTGAGACCCAGTACTTC
TRBJ2-7,TRBD1,-,TRBV10-1,CARVGTGKRRYF,TGCGCCCGCGTCGGGACAGGGAAAAGAAGGTACTTC
TRBJ1-5,-,-,TRBV2,CASRRQVDGEPQHF,TGTGCCAGTAGGAGACAGGTCGACGGGGAGCCCCAGCATTTT
TRBJ2-3,TRBD2,-,TRBV6-1,CASSAPGSRERTDTQYF,TGTGCCAGCAGTGCGCCTGGTTCGCGGGAGAGGACAGATACGCAGTATTTT
TRBJ1-4,-,-,TRBV2,CASSEMTGSLAKLFF,TGTGCCAGCAGTGAAATGACGGGTAGTTTGGCGAAACTGTTTTTT
TRBJ2-1,-,-,TRBV7-3,CASSPRPVLGGNEQFF,TGTGCCAGCAGCCCCCGACCGGTCCTAGGGGGCAATGAGCAGTTCTTC
TRBJ2-1,-,-,TRBV25-1,CASWEGGRYNEQFF,TGTGCCAGTTGGGAGGGGGGGAGGTACAATGAGCAGTTCTTC
TRBJ2-2,-,-,TRBV7-7,CASSPQRTGELFF,TGTGCTAGCAGTCCTCAGCGGACCGGGGAGCTGTTTTTT
TRBJ2-1,TRBD2,-,TRBV6-1,CASRTGTSGRSEQFF,TGTGCCAGCAGGACCGGGACTAGCGGGAGGAGTGAGCAGTTCTTC
TRBJ1-1,TRBD1,-,TRBV29-1,CSVRRGRWTEAFF,TGCAGCGTTCGAAGGGGGCGCTGGACTGAAGCTTTCTTT
TRBJ2-1,-,few,TRBV29-1,CSVSPAGLGNEQFF,TGCAGCGTTTCTCCCGCGGGACTGGGGAATGAGCAGTTCTTC
TRBJ1-2,-,-,TRBV6-6,CASSAPGRGGYGYTF,TGTGCCAGCAGTGCGCCGGGGAGGGGAGGCTATGGCTACACCTTC
TRBJ2-7,TRBD2,-,TRBV28,CASIRTSATYEQYF,TGTGCCAGCATCCGGACTAGCGCAACCTACGAGCAGTACTTC
TRBJ1-1,TRBD1,-,TRBV10-3,CAIKGDRGNTEAFF,TGTGCCATCAAGGGCGACAGGGGAAACACTGAAGCTTTCTTT
TRBJ2-1,TRBD1,-,TRBV6-1,CASSRDRVSEQFF,TGTGCCAGCAGCAGGGACAGGGTCAGTGAGCAGTTCTTC